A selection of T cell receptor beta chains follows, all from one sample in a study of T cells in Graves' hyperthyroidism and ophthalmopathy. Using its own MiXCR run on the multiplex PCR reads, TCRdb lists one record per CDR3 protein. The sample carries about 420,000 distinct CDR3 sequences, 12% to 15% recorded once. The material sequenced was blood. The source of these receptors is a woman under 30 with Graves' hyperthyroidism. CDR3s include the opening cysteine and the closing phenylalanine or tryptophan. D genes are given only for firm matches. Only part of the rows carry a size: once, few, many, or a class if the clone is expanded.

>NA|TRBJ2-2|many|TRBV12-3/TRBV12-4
CASSFTPQNTGELFF
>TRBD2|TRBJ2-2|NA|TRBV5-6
CASSPSGANTGELFF
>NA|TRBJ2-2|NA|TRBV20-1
CSATRETGELFF
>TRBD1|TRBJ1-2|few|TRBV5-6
CASSATGADYGYTF
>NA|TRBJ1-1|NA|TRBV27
CASREDKGGNTEAFF
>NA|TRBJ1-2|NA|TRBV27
CASSHGGLNPSGYTF
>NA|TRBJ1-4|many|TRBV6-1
CASSLGDRPGVEKLFF
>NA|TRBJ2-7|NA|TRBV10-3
CAIRTDLDYEQYF
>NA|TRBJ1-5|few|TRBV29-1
CSVTGGSNQPQHF
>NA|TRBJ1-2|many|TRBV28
CASSSAGIYGYTF
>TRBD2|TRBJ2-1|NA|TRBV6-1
CASSLGLERDEQFF
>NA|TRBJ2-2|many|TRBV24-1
CATSGLRGTGELFF
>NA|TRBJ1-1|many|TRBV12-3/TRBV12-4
CASSLFMVQAFF
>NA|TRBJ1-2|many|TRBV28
CASSLRGDGYTF
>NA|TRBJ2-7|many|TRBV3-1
CASSPERGYEQYF
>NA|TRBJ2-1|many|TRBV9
CASSPLGNYNEQFF
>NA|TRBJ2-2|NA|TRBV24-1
CATSGPRTGGELFF
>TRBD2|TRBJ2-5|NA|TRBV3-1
CASSQVSGRHQETQYF
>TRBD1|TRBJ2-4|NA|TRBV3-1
CASRGGQGNIQYF
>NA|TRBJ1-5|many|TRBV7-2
CASSPGVISNQPQHF
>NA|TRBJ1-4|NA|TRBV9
CASSGGASNEKLFF
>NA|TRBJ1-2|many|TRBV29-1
CSVEGDTYGYTF
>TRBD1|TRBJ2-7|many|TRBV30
CAFGQGLEQYF
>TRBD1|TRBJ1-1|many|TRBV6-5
CASSSNTGGAFF
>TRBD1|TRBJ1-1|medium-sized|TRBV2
CASRGQTNTEAFF
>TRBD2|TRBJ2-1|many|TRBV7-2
CASSLVGLAEYYNEQFF